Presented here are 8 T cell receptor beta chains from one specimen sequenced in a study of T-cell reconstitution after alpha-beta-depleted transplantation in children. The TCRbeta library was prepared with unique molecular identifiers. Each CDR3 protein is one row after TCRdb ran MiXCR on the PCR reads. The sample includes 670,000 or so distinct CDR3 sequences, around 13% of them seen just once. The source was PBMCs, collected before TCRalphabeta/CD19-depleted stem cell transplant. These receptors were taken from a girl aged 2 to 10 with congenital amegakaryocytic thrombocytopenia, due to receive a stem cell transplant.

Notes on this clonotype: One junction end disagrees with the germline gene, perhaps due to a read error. The CDR3 nucleotides read TGTGTCAGCAGCCTACCTTTTCGAGGGAGAACTAATGAGCAGTTCTTC. Translating it yields CVSSLPFRGRTNEQFF. This chain uses TRBV11-2 with TRBJ2-1; TRBD2 is a possible D gene (5 bases). CDR3 size: 16 residues. The germline V gene encodes CDR1 SGHAT and CDR2 FQNNGV.

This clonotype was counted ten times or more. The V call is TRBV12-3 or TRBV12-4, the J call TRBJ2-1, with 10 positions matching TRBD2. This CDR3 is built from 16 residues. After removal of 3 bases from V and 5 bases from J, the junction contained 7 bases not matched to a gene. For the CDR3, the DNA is TGTGCCAGCAGTTTTTTTCCTAGCGGGAGCCACAATGAGCAGTTCTTC. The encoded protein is CASSFFPSGSHNEQFF.

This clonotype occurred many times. CDR3 region: CASSLAGNQPQHF. In nucleotides, the CDR3 is TGCGCCAGCAGCTTGGCCGGGAATCAGCCCCAGCATTTT. This chain uses TRBV5-1 with TRBJ1-5, with D unresolved. Trimming took 0 bases from V and 4 from J, leaving 5 bases between them. This CDR3 region has 13 residues. In germline, CDR1 is SGHRS, CDR2 YFSETQ. Full variable domain (outside the CDR3, taken from reference TRBV5-1 and TRBJ1-5): KAGVTQTPRYLIKTRGQQVTLSCSPISGHRSVSWYQQTPGQGLQFLFEYFSETQRNKGNFPGRFSGRQFSNSRSEMNVSTLELGDSALYLCASSLAGNQPQHFGDGTRLSIL.

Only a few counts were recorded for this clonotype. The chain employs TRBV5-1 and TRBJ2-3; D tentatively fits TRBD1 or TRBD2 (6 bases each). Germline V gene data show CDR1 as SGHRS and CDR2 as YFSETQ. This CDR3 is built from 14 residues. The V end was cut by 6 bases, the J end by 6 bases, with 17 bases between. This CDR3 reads CASIAGGVGDTQYF. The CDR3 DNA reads TGCGCCAGCATCGCCGGGGGCGTGGGTGATACGCAGTATTTT. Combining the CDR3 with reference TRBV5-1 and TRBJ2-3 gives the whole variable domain KAGVTQTPRYLIKTRGQQVTLSCSPISGHRSVSWYQQTPGQGLQFLFEYFSETQRNKGNFPGRFSGRQFSNSRSEMNVSTLELGDSALYLCASIAGGVGDTQYFGPGTRLTVL.

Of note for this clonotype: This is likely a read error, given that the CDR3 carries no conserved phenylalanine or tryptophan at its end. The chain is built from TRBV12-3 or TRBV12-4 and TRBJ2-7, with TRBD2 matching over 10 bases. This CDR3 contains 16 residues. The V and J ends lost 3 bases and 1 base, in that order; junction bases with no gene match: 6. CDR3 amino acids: CASSFVWTSGSYEQYL. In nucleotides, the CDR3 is TGTGCCAGCAGTTTCGTTTGGACTAGCGGATCCTACGAGCAGTACTTG.

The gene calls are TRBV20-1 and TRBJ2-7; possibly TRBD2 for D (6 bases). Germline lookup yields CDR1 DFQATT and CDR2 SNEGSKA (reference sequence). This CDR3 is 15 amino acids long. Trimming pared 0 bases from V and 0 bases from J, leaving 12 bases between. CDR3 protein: CSARDPGLPSYEQYF. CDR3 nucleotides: TGCAGTGCTAGAGATCCGGGACTCCCCTCCTACGAGCAGTACTTC.

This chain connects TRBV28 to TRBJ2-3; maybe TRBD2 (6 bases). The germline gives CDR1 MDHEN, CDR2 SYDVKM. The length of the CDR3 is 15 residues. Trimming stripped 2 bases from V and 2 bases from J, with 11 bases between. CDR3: CASSLLASYTDTQYF. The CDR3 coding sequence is TGTGCCAGCAGTTTACTAGCGTCGTACACAGATACGCAGTATTTT.

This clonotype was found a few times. The CDR3 nucleotides are TGTGCCAGCAACTCTCTTGCGGGAGGCTCAGTTGAGCAGTACTTC. Translation: CASNSLAGGSVEQYF. The chain employs TRBV7-9 and TRBJ2-7; 8 bases match TRBD2. The CDR3 extends over 15 amino acids. Germline V gene lookup returns CDR1 SEHNR and CDR2 FQNEAQ (reference sequence). The ends lost 7 bases at V and 7 bases at J; junction bases unmatched: 15.